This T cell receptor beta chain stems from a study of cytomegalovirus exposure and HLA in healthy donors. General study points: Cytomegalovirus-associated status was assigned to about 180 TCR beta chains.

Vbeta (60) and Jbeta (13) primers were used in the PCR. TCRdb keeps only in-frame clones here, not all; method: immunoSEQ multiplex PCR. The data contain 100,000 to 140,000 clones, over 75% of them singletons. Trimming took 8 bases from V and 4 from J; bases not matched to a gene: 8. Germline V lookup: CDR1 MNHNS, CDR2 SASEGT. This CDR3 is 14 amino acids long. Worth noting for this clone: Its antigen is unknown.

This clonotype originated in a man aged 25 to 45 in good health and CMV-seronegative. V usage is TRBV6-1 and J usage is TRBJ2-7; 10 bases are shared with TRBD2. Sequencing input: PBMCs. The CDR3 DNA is TGTGCCAGCTTGGGAGCGGGAGGGCCGTACGAGCAGTACTTC. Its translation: CASLGAGGPYEQYF.